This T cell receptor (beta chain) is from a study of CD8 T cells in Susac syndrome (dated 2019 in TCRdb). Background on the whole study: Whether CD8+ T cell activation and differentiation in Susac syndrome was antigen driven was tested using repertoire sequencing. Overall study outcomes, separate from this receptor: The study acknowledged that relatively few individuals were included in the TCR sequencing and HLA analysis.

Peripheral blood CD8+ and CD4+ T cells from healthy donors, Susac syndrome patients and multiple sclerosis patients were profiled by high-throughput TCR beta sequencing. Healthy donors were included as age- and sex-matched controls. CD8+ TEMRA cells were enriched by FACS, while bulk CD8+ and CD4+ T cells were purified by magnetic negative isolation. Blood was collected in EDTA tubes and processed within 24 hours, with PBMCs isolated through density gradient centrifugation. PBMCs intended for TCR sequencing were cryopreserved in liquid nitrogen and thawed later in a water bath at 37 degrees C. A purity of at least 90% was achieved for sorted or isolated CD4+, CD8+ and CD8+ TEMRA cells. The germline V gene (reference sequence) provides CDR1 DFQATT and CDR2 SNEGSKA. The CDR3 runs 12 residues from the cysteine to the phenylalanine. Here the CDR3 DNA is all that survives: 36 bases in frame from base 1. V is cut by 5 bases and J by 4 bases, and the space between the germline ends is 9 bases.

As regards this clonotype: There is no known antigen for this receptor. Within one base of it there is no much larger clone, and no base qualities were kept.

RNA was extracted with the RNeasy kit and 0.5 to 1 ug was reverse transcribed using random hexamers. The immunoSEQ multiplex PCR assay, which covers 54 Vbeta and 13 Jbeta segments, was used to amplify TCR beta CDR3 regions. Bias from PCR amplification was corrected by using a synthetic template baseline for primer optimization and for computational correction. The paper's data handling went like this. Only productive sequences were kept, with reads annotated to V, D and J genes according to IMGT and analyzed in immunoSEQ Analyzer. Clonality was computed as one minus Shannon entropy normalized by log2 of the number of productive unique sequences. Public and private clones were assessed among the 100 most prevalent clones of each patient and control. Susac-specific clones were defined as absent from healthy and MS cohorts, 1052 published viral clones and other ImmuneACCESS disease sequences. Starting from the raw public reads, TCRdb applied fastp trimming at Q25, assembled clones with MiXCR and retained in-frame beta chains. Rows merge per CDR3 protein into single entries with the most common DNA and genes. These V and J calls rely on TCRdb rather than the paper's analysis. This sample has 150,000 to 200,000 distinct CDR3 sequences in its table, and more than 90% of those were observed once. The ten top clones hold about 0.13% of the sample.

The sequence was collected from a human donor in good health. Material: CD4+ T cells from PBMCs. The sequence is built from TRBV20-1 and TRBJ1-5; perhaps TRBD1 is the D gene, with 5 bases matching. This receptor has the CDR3 CSAGRENQPQHF. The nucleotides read TGCAGTGCTGGCAGGGAGAATCAGCCCCAGCATTTT.